The 4 T cell receptor beta chains below come from one sample, sequenced in a study of cytomegalovirus exposure and HLA in healthy donors. The study ran its PCR with 60 Vbeta and 13 Jbeta primers. The method was immunoSEQ multiplex PCR; TCRdb's version includes in-frame clones alone and lacks a portion of them. The repertoire has around 100,000 clones, roughly 72% of them found once; the top ten carry 3.5% to 5%. The sequencing input was PBMCs. Every receptor here comes from a woman between 40 and 50 years old in good health and CMV-seropositive.

Of note for this clone: Germline is not matched at one junction end, which may reflect a read error. The gene calls are TRBV6-5 and TRBJ2-1, with 7 nucleotides matching TRBD2. CDR3 size: 15 residues. From germline, CDR1 is MNHEY and CDR2 SVGAGI. The CDR3, as DNA: TGTGCCAGCAGCTACTCCAGCGGGACCGTCAATGAGCAGTTCTTC. Translated, it gives CASSYSSGTVNEQFF.

V gene TRBV9 combines with J gene TRBJ2-3; possible D gene TRBD1, 6 bases. CDR1 and CDR2 (germline): SGDLS, YYNGEE. The CDR3 runs to 14 residues. The ends were cut back, 0 bases at V and 5 bases at J, with 10 bases in the middle. The CDR3 is CASSVGQGQDTQYF. The CDR3 bases are TGTGCCAGCAGCGTAGGGCAGGGACAAGATACGCAGTATTTT.

V is TRBV7-9 and J is TRBJ1-1; TRBD1 might be the D (5 bases). This CDR3 is built from 14 residues. CDR1 is SEHNR, CDR2 FQNEAQ, per germline (reference sequence). V shed 4 bases and J shed 1 base, with 10 bases lying between them. The CDR3 DNA is TGTGCCAGCAGCTCCAAGACAGAGAACACTGAAGCTTTCTTT. This gives the protein CASSSKTENTEAFF.

The V gene is TRBV19, the J gene TRBJ2-1, with a weak D call TRBD1 (5 bases). Germline V CDR1 and CDR2: LNHDA, SQIVND (reference sequence). CDR3 length: 13 residues. V lost 10 bases and J lost 6, with 16 bases in between. This chain's CDR3 is CATRSNQGNEQFF. The CDR3 DNA reads TGTGCCACCCGATCGAACCAGGGCAATGAGCAGTTCTTC.